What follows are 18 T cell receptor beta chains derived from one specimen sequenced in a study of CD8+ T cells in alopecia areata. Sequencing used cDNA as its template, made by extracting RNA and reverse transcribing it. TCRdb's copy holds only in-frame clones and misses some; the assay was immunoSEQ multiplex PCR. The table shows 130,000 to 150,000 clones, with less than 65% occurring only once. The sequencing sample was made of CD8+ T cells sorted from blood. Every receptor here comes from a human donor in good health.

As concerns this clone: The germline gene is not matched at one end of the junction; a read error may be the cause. CDR3 loop: CASSQKTGWDTEAFF. The CDR3 nucleotides read TGTGCCAGCAGCCAAAAGACAGGGTGGGACACTGAAGCTTTCTTT. The J gene is TRBJ1-1, the V gene TRBV4-1; 7 bases align to TRBD1. Germline CDR1 MGHRA, CDR2 YSYEKL. This CDR3 has 15 residues.

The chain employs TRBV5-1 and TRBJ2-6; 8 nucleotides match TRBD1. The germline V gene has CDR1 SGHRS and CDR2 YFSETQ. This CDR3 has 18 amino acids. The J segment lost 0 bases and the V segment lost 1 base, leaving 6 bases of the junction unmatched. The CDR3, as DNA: TGCGCCAGCAGCTTGTCCGGGACAGGACTCTCTGGGGCCAACGTCCTGACTTTC. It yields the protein CASSLSGTGLSGANVLTF. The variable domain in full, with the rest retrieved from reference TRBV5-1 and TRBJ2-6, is KAGVTQTPRYLIKTRGQQVTLSCSPISGHRSVSWYQQTPGQGLQFLFEYFSETQRNKGNFPGRFSGRQFSNSRSEMNVSTLELGDSALYLCASSLSGTGLSGANVLTFGAGSRLTVL.

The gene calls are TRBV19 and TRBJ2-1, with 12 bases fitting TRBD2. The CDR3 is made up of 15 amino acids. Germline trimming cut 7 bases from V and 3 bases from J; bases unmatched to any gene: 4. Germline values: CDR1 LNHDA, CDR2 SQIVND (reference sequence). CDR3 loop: CASIPTSGSYNEQFF. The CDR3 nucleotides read TGTGCCAGTATCCCGACTAGCGGGAGCTACAATGAGCAGTTCTTC. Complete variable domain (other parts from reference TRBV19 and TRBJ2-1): DGGITQSPKYLFRKEGQNVTLSCEQNLNHDAMYWYRQDPGQGLRLIYYSQIVNDFQKGDIAEGYSVSREKKESFPLTVTSAQKNPTAFYLCASIPTSGSYNEQFFGPGTRLTVL.

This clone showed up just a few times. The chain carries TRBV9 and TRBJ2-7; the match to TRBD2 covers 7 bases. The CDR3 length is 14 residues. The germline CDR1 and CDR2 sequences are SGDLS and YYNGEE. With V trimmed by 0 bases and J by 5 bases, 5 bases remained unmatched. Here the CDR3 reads CASSVVAGDHEQYF. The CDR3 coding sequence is TGTGCCAGCAGCGTAGTTGCGGGGGACCACGAGCAGTACTTC.

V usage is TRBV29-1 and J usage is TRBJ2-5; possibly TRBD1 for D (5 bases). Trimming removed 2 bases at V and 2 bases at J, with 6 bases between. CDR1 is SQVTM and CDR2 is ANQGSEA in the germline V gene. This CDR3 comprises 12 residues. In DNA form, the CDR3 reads TGCAGCGTTGAAACAGGACAAGAGACCCAGTACTTC. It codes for CSVETGQETQYF.

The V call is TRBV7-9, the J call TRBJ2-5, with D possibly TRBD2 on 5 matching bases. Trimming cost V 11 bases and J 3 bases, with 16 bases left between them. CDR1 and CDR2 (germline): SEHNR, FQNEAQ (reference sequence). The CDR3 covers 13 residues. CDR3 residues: CAAVAEAEETQYF. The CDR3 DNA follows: TGTGCCGCGGTGGCGGAAGCGGAAGAGACCCAGTACTTC.

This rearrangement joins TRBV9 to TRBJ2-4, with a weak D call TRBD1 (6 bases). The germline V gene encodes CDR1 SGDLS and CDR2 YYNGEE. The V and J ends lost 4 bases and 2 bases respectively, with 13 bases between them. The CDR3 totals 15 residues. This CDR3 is CASSQGPPPKNIQYF. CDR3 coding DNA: TGTGCCAGCAGCCAGGGGCCCCCACCCAAAAACATTCAGTACTTC. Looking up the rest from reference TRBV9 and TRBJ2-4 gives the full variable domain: DSGVTQTPKHLITATGQRVTLRCSPRSGDLSVYWYQQSLDQGLQFLIQYYNGEERAKGNILERFSAQQFPDLHSELNLSSLELGDSALYFCASSQGPPPKNIQYFGAGTRLSVL.

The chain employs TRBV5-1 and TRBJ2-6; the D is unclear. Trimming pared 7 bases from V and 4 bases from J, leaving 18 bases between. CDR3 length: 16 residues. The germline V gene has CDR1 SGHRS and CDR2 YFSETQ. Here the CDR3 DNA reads TGCGCCAGCCAACTATATGTCAGTTCGGGGGCCAACGTCCTGACTTTC. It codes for CASQLYVSSGANVLTF.

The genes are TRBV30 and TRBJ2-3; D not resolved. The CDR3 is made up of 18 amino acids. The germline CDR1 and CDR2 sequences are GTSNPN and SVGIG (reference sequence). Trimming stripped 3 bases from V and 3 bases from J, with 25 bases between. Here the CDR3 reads CAWSGPAPYPLQTDTQYF. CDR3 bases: TGTGCCTGGAGCGGCCCGGCCCCTTACCCTCTCCAGACAGATACGCAGTATTTT.

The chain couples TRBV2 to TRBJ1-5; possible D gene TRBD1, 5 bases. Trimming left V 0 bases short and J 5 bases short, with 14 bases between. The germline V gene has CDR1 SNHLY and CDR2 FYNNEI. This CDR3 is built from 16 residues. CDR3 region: CASSEAVGRADQPQHF. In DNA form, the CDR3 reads TGTGCCAGCAGTGAAGCCGTTGGCAGGGCAGATCAGCCCCAGCATTTT.

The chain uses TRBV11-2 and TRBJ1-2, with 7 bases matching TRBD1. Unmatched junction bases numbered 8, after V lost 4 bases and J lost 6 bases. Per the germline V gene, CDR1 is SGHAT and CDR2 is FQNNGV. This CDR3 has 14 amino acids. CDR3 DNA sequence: TGTGCCAGCAGCTCCCGACAGGGCGAGAATGGCTACACCTTC. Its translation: CASSSRQGENGYTF.

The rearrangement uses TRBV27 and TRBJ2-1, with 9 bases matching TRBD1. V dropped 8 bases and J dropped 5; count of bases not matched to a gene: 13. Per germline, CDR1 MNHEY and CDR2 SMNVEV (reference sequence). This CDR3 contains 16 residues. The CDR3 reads CASYKTGTGPNNEQFF. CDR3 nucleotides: TGTGCCAGCTATAAGACCGGGACAGGGCCGAACAATGAGCAGTTCTTC.

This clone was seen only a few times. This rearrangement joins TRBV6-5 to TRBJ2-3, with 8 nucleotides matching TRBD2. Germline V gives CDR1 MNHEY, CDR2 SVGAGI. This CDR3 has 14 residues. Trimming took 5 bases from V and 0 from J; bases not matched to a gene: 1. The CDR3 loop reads CASSTSGSTDTQYF. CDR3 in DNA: TGTGCCAGCAGTACTAGCGGTAGCACAGATACGCAGTATTTT.

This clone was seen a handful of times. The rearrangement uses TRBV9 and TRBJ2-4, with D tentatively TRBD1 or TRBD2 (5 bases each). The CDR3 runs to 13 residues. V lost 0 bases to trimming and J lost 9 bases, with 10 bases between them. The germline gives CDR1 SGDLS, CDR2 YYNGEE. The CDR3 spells CASSVVGGGIQYF. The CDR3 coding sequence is TGTGCCAGCAGCGTAGTTGGGGGTGGCATTCAGTACTTC.

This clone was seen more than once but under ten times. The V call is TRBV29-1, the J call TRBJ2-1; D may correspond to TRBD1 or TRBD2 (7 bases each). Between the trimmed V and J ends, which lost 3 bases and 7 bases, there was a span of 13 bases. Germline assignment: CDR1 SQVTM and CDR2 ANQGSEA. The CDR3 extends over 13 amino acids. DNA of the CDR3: TGCAGCGTTGATGCAGGGGGGGGGAATGAGCAGTTCTTC. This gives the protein CSVDAGGGNEQFF.

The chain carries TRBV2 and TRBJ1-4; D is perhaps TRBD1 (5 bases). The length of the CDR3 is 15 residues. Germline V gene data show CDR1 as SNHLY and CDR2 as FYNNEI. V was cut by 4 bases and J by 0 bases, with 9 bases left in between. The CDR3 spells CASSVGPPTNEKLFF. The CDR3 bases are TGTGCCAGCAGTGTGGGACCGCCAACTAATGAAAAACTGTTTTTT.

The CDR3 bases are TGTGCCATCAGGACAGGGGCCAATGAGCAGTTCTTC. Translation gives CAIRTGANEQFF. The rearrangement links TRBV10-3 to TRBJ2-1; 8 nucleotides line up with TRBD1. This CDR3 spans 12 amino acids. Trimming at V came to 6 bases and at J to 6 bases, leaving 1 base not matched to a gene. Germline loops: CDR1 ENHRY, CDR2 SYGVKD.

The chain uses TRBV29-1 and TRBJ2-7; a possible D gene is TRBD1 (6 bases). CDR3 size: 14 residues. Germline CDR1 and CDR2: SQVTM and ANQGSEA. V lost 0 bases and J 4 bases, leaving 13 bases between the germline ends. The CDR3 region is CSVEEGTKTYEQYF. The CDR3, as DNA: TGCAGCGTTGAAGAGGGGACAAAGACATACGAGCAGTACTTC.